Shown below are 4 T cell receptor beta chains from a single sample sequenced in a study of graft-versus-host responses after intestinal transplantation. Measured with immunoSEQ multiplex PCR; TCRdb has only the in-frame clones, and not every one. The sample consists of some 46,000 clones, 85% to 95% of them appearing once. Sample: PBMCs, taken approximately 740 days after a first intestinal transplant, on the day of a second. The receptors originated from a human patient who received an intestinal transplant, so some T cells may come from the graft donor.

The chain is built from TRBV4-2 and TRBJ1-5; 7 positions agree with TRBD1. The CDR3 spans 16 residues. V was clipped by 4 bases and J by 4 bases; unmatched bases: 10. CDR1 is LGHNA and CDR2 is YNFKEQ in the germline V gene. The CDR3 loop reads CASSLFQGEGNQPQHF. The CDR3 DNA reads as TGTGCCAGCAGCCTATTCCAGGGGGAGGGAAATCAGCCCCAGCATTTT.

This clone was detected only a few times. The CDR3 sequence is CASSFQANTGELFF. The CDR3, as DNA: TGTGCCAGCAGTTTCCAGGCGAACACCGGGGAGCTGTTTTTT. This sequence joins TRBV27 and TRBJ2-2; no reliable D call. Between the trimmed V and J ends, which lost 3 bases and 0 bases, there was a span of 5 bases. CDR3 length: 14 amino acids. Looked up from germline, CDR1 is MNHEY and CDR2 is SMNVEV (reference sequence).

The rearrangement links TRBV27 to TRBJ2-5, with 8 bases lining up with TRBD1. The CDR3 has 14 residues. Germline V gene lookup returns CDR1 MNHEY and CDR2 SMNVEV (reference sequence). The junction had 9 bases not matched to a gene; V was cut back by 5 bases and J by 7 bases. The CDR3 nucleotides are TGTGCCAGCAGTCTTGACAGGGGACCCGGGACCCAGTACTTC. Its protein is CASSLDRGPGTQYF.

The chain joins TRBV4-1 to TRBJ2-1, with 9 bases that match TRBD2. The CDR3 extends over 15 amino acids. V lost 0 bases, J lost 6 bases, and 3 bases stayed unmatched. Germline CDR1 and CDR2: MGHRA and YSYEKL. The CDR3 loop reads CASSQDGTSINEQFF. CDR3 sequence (DNA): TGCGCCAGCAGCCAAGATGGGACTAGCATCAATGAGCAGTTCTTC.